Sequencing of this T cell receptor (beta chain) was carried out in a study of neoadjuvant anti-PD-1 for oral cavity cancer. The CDR3 runs to 13 residues. Trimming cost V 5 bases and J 1 base, with 9 bases left between them. Per germline, CDR1 SGHRS and CDR2 YFSETQ. TCRdb's copy holds only in-frame clones and misses some; the assay was immunoSEQ multiplex PCR. The table shows roughly 15,000 clones, with around 60% occurring only once. Material: PBMCs, obtained before nivolumab (anti-PD-1) treatment. V is TRBV5-1 and J is TRBJ1-1; D possibly corresponds to TRBD1 (5 bases). The sequence was obtained from a person between 40 and 85 years old with oral cavity squamous cell carcinoma. In DNA form, the CDR3 reads TGCGCCAGCAGGCCGACAGAGAACACTGAAGCTTTCTTT. It translates to CASRPTENTEAFF. The variable domain in full, with the rest retrieved from reference TRBV5-1 and TRBJ1-1, is KAGVTQTPRYLIKTRGQQVTLSCSPISGHRSVSWYQQTPGQGLQFLFEYFSETQRNKGNFPGRFSGRQFSNSRSEMNVSTLELGDSALYLCASRPTENTEAFFGQGTRLTVV.